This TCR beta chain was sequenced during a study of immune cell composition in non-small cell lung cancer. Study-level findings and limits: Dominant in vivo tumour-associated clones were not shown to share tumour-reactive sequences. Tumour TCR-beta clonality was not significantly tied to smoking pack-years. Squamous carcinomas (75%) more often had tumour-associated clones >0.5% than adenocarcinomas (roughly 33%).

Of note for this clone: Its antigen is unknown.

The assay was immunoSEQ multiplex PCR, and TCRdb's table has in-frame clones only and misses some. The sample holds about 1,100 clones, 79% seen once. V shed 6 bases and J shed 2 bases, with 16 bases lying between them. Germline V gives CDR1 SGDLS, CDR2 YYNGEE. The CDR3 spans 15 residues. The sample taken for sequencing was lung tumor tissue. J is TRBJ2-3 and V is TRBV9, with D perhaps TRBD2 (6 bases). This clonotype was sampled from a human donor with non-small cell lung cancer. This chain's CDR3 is CASTLLASHTDTQYF. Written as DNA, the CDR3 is TGTGCCAGCACCCTGCTAGCGAGTCACACAGATACGCAGTATTTT.